A single sample gave rise to the 3 T cell receptor beta chains below, sequenced in a study of T cell responses to AZD1222 COVID-19 vaccine. Sequencing was performed with immunoSEQ multiplex PCR; in TCRdb, only in-frame clones are kept and a portion is missing. The sample carries 140,000 to 150,000 clones, about 91% recorded once. This specimen was peripheral blood, taken 28 days after the second AZD1222 dose. The receptors come from an adult who received the AZD1222 COVID-19 vaccine.

This clone was picked up many times. This rearrangement joins TRBV2 to TRBJ1-6; D gene ambiguous. CDR1 is SNHLY and CDR2 is FYNNEI in the germline V gene. V was pared by 5 bases and J by 0 bases, with 11 bases between. The CDR3 contains 16 residues. The CDR3 nucleotides read TGTGCCAGCAGTCGGACTTCACCCTCCTATAATTCACCCCTCCACTTT. Encoded protein: CASSRTSPSYNSPLHF.

The sample holds one count of this clone. The rearrangement links TRBV7-9 to TRBJ2-1; D is unclear. The V gene lost 2 bases and the J gene lost 7 bases, with 15 bases spanning the gap. The CDR3 runs 15 residues. In germline, CDR1 is SEHNR, CDR2 FQNEAQ (reference sequence). The CDR3 sequence is CASSLSETATNEQFF. CDR3 nucleotide sequence: TGTGCCAGCAGCTTATCTGAGACTGCCACTAATGAGCAGTTCTTC.

The J gene is TRBJ1-5, the V gene TRBV6-1, with 8 bases that match TRBD1. Germline V gives CDR1 MNHNS, CDR2 SASEGT. The J segment lost 5 bases and the V segment lost 1 base, leaving 7 bases of the junction unmatched. The CDR3 covers 16 residues. Written as DNA, the CDR3 is TGTGCCAGCAGTGAAGATGCGGACAGGGAGGATCAGCCCCAGCATTTT. It codes for CASSEDADREDQPQHF.